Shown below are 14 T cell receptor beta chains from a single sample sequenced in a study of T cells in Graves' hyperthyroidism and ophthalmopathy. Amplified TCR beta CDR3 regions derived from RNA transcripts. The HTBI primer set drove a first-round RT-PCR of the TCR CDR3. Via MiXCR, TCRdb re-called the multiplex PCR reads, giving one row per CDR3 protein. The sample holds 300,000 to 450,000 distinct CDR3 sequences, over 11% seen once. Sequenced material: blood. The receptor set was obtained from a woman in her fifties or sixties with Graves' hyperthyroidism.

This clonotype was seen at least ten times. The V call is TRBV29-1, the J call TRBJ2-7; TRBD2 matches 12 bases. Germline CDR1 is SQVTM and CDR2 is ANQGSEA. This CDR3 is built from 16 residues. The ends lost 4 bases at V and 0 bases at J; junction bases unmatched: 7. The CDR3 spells CSVGDAGLAGSYEQYF. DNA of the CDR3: TGCAGCGTTGGAGACGCGGGACTAGCGGGCTCCTACGAGCAGTACTTC.

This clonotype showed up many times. The CDR3 DNA reads as TGTGCCAGCAGCCCGGTGGCTAGTCCAGATACGCAGTATTTT. This codes for CASSPVASPDTQYF. J is TRBJ2-3 and V is TRBV7-2; D call uncertain. CDR1 SGHTA and CDR2 FQGNSA come from the germline V gene. The CDR3 is 14 amino acids. V was trimmed by 5 bases and J by 4 bases, leaving 13 bases between them.

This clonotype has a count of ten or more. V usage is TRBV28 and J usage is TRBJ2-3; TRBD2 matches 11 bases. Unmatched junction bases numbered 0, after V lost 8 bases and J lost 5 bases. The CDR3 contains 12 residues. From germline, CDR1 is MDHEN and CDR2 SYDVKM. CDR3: CASGLAGDTQYF. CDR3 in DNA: TGTGCCAGCGGACTAGCGGGAGATACGCAGTATTTT.

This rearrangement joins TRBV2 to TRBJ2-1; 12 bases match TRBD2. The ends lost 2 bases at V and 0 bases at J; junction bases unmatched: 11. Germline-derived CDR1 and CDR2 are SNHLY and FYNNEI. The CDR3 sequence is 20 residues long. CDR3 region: CASSELAGLAGGSSYNEQFF. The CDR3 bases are TGTGCCAGCAGTGAACTCGCCGGGCTAGCGGGAGGGTCCTCCTACAATGAGCAGTTCTTC.

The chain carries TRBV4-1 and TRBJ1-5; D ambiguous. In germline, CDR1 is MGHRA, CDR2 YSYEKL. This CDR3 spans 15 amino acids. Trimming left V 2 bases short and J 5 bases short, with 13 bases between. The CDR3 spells CASSQSREVDQPQHF. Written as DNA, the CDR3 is TGCGCCAGCAGCCAATCCCGGGAGGTAGATCAGCCCCAGCATTTT.

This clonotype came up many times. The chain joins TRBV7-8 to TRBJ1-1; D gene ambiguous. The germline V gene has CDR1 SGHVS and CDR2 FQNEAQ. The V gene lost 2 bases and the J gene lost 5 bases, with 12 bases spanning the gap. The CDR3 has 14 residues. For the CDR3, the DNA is TGTGCCAGCAGCTTAACGGAAAGGGAGACTGAAGCTTTCTTT. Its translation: CASSLTERETEAFF. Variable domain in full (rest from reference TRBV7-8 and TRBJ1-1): GAGVSQSPRYKVAKRGQDVALRCDPISGHVSLFWYQQALGQGPEFLTYFQNEAQLDKSGLPSDRFFAERPEGSVSTLKIQRTQQEDSAVYLCASSLTERETEAFFGQGTRLTVV.

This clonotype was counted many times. The CDR3, as DNA: TGTGCCAGCAGTTTAGCGCTCGGGGGACGCGATACGCAGTATTTT. Its protein product is CASSLALGGRDTQYF. The V gene is TRBV12-3 or TRBV12-4, the J gene TRBJ2-3; possibly TRBD2 for D (6 bases). The ends were cut back, 0 bases at V and 6 bases at J, with 13 bases in the middle. The CDR3 runs 15 residues.

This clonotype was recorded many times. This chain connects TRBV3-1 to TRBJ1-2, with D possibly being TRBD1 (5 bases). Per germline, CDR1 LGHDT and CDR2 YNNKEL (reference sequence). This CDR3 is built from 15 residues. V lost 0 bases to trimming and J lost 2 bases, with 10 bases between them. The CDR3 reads CASSQDWGVNYGYTF. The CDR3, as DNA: TGTGCCAGCAGCCAAGATTGGGGGGTAAACTATGGCTACACCTTC.

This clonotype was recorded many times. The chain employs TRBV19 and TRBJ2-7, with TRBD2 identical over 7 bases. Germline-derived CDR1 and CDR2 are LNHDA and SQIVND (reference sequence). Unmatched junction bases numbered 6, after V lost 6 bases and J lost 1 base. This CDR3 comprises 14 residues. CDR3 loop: CASSSGLGSYEQYF. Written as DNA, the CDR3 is TGTGCCAGTAGCTCCGGACTAGGTTCCTACGAGCAGTACTTC.

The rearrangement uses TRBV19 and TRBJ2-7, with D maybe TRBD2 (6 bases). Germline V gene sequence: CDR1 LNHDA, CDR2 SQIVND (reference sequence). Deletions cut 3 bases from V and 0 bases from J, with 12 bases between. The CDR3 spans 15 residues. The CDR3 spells CASSIGAGLSYEQYF. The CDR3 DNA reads TGTGCCAGTAGTATCGGAGCGGGCCTCTCCTACGAGCAGTACTTC. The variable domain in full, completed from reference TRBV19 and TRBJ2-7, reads DGGITQSPKYLFRKEGQNVTLSCEQNLNHDAMYWYRQDPGQGLRLIYYSQIVNDFQKGDIAEGYSVSREKKESFPLTVTSAQKNPTAFYLCASSIGAGLSYEQYFGPGTRLTVT.

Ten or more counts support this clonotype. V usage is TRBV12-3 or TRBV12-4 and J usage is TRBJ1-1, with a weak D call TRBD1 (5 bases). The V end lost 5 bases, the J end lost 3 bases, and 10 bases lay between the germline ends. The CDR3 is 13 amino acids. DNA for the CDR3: TGTGCCAGCAGTGGGGACGGGGACACTGAAGCTTTCTTT. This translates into CASSGDGDTEAFF.

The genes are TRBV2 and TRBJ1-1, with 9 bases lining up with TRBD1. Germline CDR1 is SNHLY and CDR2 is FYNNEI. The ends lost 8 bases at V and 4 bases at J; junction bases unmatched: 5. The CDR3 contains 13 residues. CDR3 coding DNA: TGTGCCAGCCTACAGGGGGCGGGCACTGAAGCTTTCTTT. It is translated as CASLQGAGTEAFF. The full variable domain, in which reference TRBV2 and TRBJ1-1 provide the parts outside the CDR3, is EPEVTQTPSHQVTQMGQEVILRCVPISNHLYFYWYRQILGQKVEFLVSFYNNEISEKSEIFDDQFSVERPDGSNFTLKIRSTKLEDSAMYFCASLQGAGTEAFFGQGTRLTVV.

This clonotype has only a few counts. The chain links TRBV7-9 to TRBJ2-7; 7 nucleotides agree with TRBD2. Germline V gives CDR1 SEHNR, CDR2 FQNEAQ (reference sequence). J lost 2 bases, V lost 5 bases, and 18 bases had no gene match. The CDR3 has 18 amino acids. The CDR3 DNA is TGTGCCAGCAGCGTAGGGGACTACTACCTAGATCTGACCTACGAGCAGTACTTC. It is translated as CASSVGDYYLDLTYEQYF.

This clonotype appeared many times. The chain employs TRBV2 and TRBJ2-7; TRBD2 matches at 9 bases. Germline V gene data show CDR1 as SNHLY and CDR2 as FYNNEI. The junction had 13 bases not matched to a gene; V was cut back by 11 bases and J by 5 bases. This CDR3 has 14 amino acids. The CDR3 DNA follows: TGTGCCTCCATCCCCTCCGGGACTAGCAACGAGCAGTACTTC. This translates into CASIPSGTSNEQYF.